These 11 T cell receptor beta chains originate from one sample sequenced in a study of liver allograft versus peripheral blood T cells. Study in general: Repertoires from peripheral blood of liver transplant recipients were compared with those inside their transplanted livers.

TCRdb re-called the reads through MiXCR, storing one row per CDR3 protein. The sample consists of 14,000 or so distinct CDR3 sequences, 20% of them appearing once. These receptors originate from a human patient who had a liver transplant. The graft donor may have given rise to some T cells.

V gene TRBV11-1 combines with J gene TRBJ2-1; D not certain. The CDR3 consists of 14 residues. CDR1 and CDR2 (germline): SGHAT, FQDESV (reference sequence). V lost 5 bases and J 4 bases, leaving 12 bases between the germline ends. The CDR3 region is CASSPGWGYNEQFF. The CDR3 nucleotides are TGTGCCAGCAGCCCCGGATGGGGATACAATGAGCAGTTCTTC.

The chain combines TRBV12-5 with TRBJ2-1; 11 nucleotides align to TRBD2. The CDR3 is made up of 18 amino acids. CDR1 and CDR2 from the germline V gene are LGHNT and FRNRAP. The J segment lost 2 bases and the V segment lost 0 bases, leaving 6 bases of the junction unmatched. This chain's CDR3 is CASGLVSGGALTYNEQFF. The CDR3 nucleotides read TGTGCTAGTGGTTTGGTTAGCGGGGGGGCCTTGACCTACAATGAGCAGTTCTTC.

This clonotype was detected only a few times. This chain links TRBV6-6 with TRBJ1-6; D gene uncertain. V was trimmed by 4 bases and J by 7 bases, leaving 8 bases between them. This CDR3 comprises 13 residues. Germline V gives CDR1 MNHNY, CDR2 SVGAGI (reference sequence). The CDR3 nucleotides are TGTGCCAGCAGTTTAGAAAGAAATTCACCCCTCCACTTT. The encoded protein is CASSLERNSPLHF.

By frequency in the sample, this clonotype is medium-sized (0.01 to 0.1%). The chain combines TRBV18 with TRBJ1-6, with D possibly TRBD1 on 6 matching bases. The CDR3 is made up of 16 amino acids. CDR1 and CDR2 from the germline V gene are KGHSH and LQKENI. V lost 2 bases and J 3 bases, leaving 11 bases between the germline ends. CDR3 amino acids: CASSPSRQVYNSPLHF. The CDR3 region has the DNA TGTGCCAGCTCACCAAGCCGACAGGTCTATAATTCACCCCTCCACTTT.

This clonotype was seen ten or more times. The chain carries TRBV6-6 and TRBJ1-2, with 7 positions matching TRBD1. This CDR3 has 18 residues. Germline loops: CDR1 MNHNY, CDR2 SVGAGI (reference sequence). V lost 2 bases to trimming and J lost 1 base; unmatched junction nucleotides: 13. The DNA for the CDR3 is TGTGCCAGCAGTTACCCCGGACAGGCCTTAGTTCTTAACTATGGCTACACCTTC. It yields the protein CASSYPGQALVLNYGYTF.

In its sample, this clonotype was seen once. The CDR3, as DNA: TGTGCCAGCAGCGTAGGGCAGTCCTACGAGCAGTACTTC. It codes for CASSVGQSYEQYF. This chain joins TRBV9 and TRBJ2-7; no definite D call. Germline CDR1 and CDR2: SGDLS and YYNGEE. The CDR3 is 13 residues long. The V and J ends lost 0 bases and 1 base respectively, with 5 bases between them.

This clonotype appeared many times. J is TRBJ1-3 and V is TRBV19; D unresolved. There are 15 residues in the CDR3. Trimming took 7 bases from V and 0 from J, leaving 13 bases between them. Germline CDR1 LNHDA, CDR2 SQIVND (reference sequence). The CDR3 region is CASKGLDSSGNTIYF. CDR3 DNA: TGTGCCAGTAAAGGGTTGGATAGCTCTGGAAACACCATATATTTT.

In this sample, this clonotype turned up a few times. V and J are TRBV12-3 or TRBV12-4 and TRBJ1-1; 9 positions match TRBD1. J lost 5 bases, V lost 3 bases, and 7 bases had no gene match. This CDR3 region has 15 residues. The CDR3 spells CASSLGQGRSTEAFF. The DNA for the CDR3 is TGTGCCAGCAGTTTGGGACAGGGTCGGAGTACTGAAGCTTTCTTT.

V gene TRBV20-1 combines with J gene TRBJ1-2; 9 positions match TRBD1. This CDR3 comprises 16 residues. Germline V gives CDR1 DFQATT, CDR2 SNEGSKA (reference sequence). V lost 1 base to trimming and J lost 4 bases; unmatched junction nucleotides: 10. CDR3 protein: CSARGGTGGARYGYTF. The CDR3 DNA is TGCAGTGCTAGAGGAGGAACAGGGGGCGCGCGCTATGGCTACACCTTC.

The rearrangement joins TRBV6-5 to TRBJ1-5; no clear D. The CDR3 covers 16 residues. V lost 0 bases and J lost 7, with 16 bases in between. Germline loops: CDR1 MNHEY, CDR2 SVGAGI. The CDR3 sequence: CASSYSMGYSGQPQHF. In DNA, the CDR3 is TGTGCCAGCAGTTACTCGATGGGGTACAGTGGCCAGCCCCAGCATTTT.

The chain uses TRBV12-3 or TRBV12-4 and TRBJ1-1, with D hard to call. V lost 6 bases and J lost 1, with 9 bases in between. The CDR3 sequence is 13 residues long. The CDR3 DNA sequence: TGTGCCAGCAGCAGGTTGGAGAACACTGAAGCTTTCTTT. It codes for CASSRLENTEAFF.